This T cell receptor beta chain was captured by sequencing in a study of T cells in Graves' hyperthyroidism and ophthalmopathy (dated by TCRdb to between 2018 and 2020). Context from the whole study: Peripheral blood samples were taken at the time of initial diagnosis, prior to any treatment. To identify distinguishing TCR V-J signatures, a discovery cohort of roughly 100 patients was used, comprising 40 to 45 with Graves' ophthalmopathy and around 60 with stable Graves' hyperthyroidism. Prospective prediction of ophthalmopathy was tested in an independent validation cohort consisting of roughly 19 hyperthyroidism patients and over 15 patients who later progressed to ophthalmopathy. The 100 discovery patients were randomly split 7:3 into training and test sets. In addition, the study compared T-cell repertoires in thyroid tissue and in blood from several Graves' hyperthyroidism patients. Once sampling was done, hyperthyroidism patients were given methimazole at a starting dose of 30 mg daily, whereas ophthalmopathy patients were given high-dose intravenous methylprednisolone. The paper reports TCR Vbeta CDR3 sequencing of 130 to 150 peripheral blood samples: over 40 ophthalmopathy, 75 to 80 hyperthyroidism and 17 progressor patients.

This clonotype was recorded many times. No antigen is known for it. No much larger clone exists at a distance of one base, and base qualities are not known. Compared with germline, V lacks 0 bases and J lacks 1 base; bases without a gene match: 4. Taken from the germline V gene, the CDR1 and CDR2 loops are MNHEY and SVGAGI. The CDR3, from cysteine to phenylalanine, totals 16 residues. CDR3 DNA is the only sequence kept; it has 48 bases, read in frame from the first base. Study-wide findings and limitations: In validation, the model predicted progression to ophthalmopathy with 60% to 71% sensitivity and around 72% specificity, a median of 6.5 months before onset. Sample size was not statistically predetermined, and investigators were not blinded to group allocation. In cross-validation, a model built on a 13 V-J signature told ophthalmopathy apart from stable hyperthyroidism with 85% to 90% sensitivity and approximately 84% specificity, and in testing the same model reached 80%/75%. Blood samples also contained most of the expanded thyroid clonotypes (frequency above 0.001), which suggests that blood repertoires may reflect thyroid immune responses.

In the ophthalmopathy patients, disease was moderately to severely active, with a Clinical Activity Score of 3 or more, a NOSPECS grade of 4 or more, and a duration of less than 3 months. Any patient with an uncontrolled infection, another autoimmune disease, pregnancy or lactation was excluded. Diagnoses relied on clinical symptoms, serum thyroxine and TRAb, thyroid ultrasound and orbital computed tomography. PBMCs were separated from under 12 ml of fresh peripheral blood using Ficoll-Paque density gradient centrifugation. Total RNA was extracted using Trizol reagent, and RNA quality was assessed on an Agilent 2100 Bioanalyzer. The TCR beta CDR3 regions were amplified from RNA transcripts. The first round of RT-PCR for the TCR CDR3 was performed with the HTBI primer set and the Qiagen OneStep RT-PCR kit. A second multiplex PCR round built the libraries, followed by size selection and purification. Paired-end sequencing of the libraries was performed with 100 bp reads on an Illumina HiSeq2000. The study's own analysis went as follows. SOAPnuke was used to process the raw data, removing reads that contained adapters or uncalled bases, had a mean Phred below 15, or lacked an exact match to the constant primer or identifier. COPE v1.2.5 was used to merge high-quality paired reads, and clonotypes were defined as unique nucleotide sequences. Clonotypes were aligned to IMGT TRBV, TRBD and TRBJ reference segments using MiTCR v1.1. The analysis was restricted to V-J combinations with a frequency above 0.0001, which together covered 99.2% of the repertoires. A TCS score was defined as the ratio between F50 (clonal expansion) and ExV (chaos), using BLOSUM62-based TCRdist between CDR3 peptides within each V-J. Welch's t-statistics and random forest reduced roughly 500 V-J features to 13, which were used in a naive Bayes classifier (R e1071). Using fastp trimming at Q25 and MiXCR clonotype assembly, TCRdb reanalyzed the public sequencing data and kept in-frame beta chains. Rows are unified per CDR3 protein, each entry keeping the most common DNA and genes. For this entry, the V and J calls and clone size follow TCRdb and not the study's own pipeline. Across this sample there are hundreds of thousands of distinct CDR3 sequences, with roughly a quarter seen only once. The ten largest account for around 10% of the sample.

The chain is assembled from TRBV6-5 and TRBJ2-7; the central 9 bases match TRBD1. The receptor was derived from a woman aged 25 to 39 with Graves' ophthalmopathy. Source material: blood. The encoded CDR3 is CASSYSRDRDSYEQYF. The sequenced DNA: TGTGCCAGCAGTTACTCTAGGGACAGGGATTCCTACGAGCAGTACTTC.